This entry lists 28 T cell receptor beta chains sequenced from one sample in a study of CD8+ T cells in alopecia areata. Extraction and reverse transcription of RNA yielded cDNA as the sequencing template. Method: immunoSEQ multiplex PCR; TCRdb's copy keeps in-frame clones and lacks some. The table lists over 85,000 clones, roughly 42% of them singletons. Sequencing used CD4+ T cells sorted from blood. These receptors were collected from a human donor with alopecia areata.

The rearrangement uses TRBV29-1 and TRBJ1-1, with a possible D match to TRBD1 (5 bases). CDR3 length: 12 residues. CDR1 and CDR2 (germline): SQVTM, ANQGSEA. V was cut by 5 bases and J by 2 bases, with 9 bases left in between. CDR3 in DNA: TGCAGCGTTTGGACAACCAACACTGAAGCTTTCTTT. Amino acids: CSVWTTNTEAFF.

The chain links TRBV7-2 to TRBJ1-5; D might be TRBD1 (5 bases). This CDR3 spans 15 amino acids. CDR1 is SGHTA, CDR2 FQGNSA, per germline. V gave up 1 base and J gave up 3 bases, with 10 bases separating them. The DNA for the CDR3 is TGTGCCAGCAGCTTAGTCGTGACAGACAATCAGCCCCAGCATTTT. This gives the protein CASSLVVTDNQPQHF.

The CDR3 loop is CSVEQGNTEAFF. The CDR3 bases are TGCAGCGTTGAACAGGGGAACACTGAAGCTTTCTTT. The chain combines TRBV29-1 with TRBJ1-1; perhaps TRBD1 as D (5 bases). The CDR3 runs 12 residues. Trimming cost V 2 bases and J 1 base, with 5 bases left between them. Germline V gene data show CDR1 as SQVTM and CDR2 as ANQGSEA.

CDR3 region: CASSPTLYEQYF. DNA of the CDR3: TGTGCCAGCAGTCCGACCCTCTACGAGCAGTACTTC. The rearrangement uses TRBV28 and TRBJ2-7; D is unclear. The CDR3 sequence is 12 residues long. The V gene lost 5 bases and the J gene lost 3 bases, with 8 bases spanning the gap. The germline gives CDR1 MDHEN, CDR2 SYDVKM. The full variable domain, completed using reference TRBV28 and TRBJ2-7, is DVKVTQSSRYLVKRTGEKVFLECVQDMDHENMFWYRQDPGLGLRLIYFSYDVKMKEKGDIPEGYSVSREKKERFSLILESASTNQTSMYLCASSPTLYEQYFGPGTRLTVT.

The rearrangement joins TRBV29-1 to TRBJ2-1, with a possible D match to TRBD2 (5 bases). Trimming took 7 bases from V and 5 from J, leaving 12 bases between them. Germline V gene lookup returns CDR1 SQVTM and CDR2 ANQGSEA. The CDR3 consists of 12 residues. CDR3 residues: CSAEARDNEQFF. The CDR3 DNA is TGCAGCGCGGAGGCCCGCGACAATGAGCAGTTCTTC.

This chain uses TRBV5-1 with TRBJ2-5, with 8 bases matching TRBD1. The CDR3 sequence is 14 residues long. The germline CDR1 and CDR2 sequences are SGHRS and YFSETQ. J was trimmed by 0 bases and V by 4 bases; bases with no gene match: 2. The CDR3 DNA is TGCGCCAGCAGCCGGACAGGGAACCAAGAGACCCAGTACTTC. It encodes CASSRTGNQETQYF. The full variable domain, in which reference TRBV5-1 and TRBJ2-5 provide the parts outside the CDR3, is KAGVTQTPRYLIKTRGQQVTLSCSPISGHRSVSWYQQTPGQGLQFLFEYFSETQRNKGNFPGRFSGRQFSNSRSEMNVSTLELGDSALYLCASSRTGNQETQYFGPGTRLLVL.

This clone was seen more than once but under ten times. This chain uses TRBV7-8 with TRBJ2-1; D gene uncertain. The V gene's germline CDR1 is SGHVS and CDR2 FQNEAQ. The CDR3 extends over 13 amino acids. V was clipped by 5 bases and J by 6 bases, with 11 bases between them. The CDR3 spells CASSQSRGNEQFF. The CDR3 bases are TGTGCCAGCAGCCAGAGCCGAGGCAATGAGCAGTTCTTC. Complete variable domain (other parts from reference TRBV7-8 and TRBJ2-1): GAGVSQSPRYKVAKRGQDVALRCDPISGHVSLFWYQQALGQGPEFLTYFQNEAQLDKSGLPSDRFFAERPEGSVSTLKIQRTQQEDSAVYLCASSQSRGNEQFFGPGTRLTVL.

The V call is TRBV5-1, the J call TRBJ2-7, with D perhaps matching TRBD1 (6 bases). This CDR3 region has 15 residues. Deletions cut 4 bases from V and 5 bases from J, with 19 bases between. Germline lookup yields CDR1 SGHRS and CDR2 YFSETQ. DNA of the CDR3: TGCGCCAGCAGCCTCCCCCCGCCTCAGGGGAACGAGCAGTACTTC. Protein: CASSLPPPQGNEQYF.

The chain uses TRBV6-5 and TRBJ2-1; D unclear. The CDR3 is made up of 15 amino acids. Germline values: CDR1 MNHEY, CDR2 SVGAGI. V was clipped by 5 bases and J by 6 bases, with 17 bases between them. The CDR3 DNA sequence: TGTGCCAGCAGTCAAAGGGTGGCCTTATTCAATGAGCAGTTCTTC. Translation: CASSQRVALFNEQFF.

This clone was seen a single time. The CDR3 loop is CAWAQQYEQYF. The CDR3 bases are TGTGCCTGGGCTCAACAATACGAGCAGTACTTC. The chain has TRBV30 and TRBJ2-7; no reliable D call. Germline CDR1 and CDR2: GTSNPN and SVGIG (reference sequence). The V end was cut by 5 bases, the J end by 4 bases, with 9 bases between. This CDR3 has 11 amino acids. Filled out from reference TRBV30 and TRBJ2-7, the complete variable domain reads SQTIHQWPATLVQPVGSPLSLECTVEGTSNPNLYWYRQAAGRGLQLLFYSVGIGQISSEVPQNLSASRPQDRQFILSSKKLLLSDSGFYLCAWAQQYEQYFGPGTRLTVT.

J is TRBJ2-1 and V is TRBV29-1; a weak D match, TRBD1 (6 bases). V gave up 7 bases and J gave up 2 bases, with 9 bases separating them. CDR1 and CDR2 (germline): SQVTM, ANQGSEA. The CDR3 consists of 12 residues. CDR3 DNA sequence: TGCAGCGCATCAGGGGCCTACAATGAGCAGTTCTTC. This translates into CSASGAYNEQFF.

This clone was picked up a small number of times. CDR3 in amino acids: CSVGGRQGLREQYF. The CDR3 nucleotides read TGCAGCGTTGGAGGGAGACAGGGACTGAGGGAGCAGTACTTC. The chain employs TRBV29-1 and TRBJ2-7; perhaps TRBD1 as D (7 bases). V shed 4 bases and J shed 7 bases, with 20 bases lying between them. In germline, CDR1 is SQVTM, CDR2 ANQGSEA. This CDR3 contains 14 residues.

The chain joins TRBV5-1 to TRBJ2-7; tentatively, D is TRBD2 (6 bases). The CDR3 runs to 13 residues. The V gene lost 4 bases and the J gene lost 1 base, with 9 bases spanning the gap. The germline gives CDR1 SGHRS, CDR2 YFSETQ. CDR3: CASSQGTSYEQYF. CDR3 DNA sequence: TGCGCCAGCAGCCAAGGGACTTCCTACGAGCAGTACTTC. The full variable domain, with the rest looked up from reference TRBV5-1 and TRBJ2-7, is KAGVTQTPRYLIKTRGQQVTLSCSPISGHRSVSWYQQTPGQGLQFLFEYFSETQRNKGNFPGRFSGRQFSNSRSEMNVSTLELGDSALYLCASSQGTSYEQYFGPGTRLTVT.

J is TRBJ2-5 and V is TRBV7-8, with D hard to call. The CDR3 is made up of 13 amino acids. The germline V gene has CDR1 SGHVS and CDR2 FQNEAQ. V was pared by 1 base and J by 2 bases, with 5 bases between. The CDR3 DNA reads as TGTGCCAGCAGCTTAGGGCTACAAGAGACCCAGTACTTC. Protein sequence: CASSLGLQETQYF.

The chain carries TRBV6-6 and TRBJ1-1, with D hard to call. Trimming left V 2 bases short and J 11 bases short, with 9 bases between. Germline V CDR1 and CDR2: MNHNY, SVGAGI (reference sequence). CDR3 length: 11 residues. CDR3 DNA sequence: TGTGCCAGCAGTTACCGCACCGAGGCTTTCTTT. Protein product: CASSYRTEAFF.

The gene calls are TRBV28 and TRBJ2-1; perhaps TRBD2 as D (6 bases). This CDR3 is built from 12 residues. Germline V gene data show CDR1 as MDHEN and CDR2 as SYDVKM. CDR3 sequence reads: CACSGSYNEQFF. The CDR3 region has the DNA TGTGCGTGTAGCGGCTCCTACAATGAGCAGTTCTTC.

The gene calls are TRBV7-2 and TRBJ2-1; 7 nucleotides line up with TRBD2. Germline V gene lookup returns CDR1 SGHTA and CDR2 FQGNSA. The CDR3 runs to 16 residues. V lost 1 base, J lost 1 base, and 4 bases stayed unmatched. CDR3 region: CASSLVGLISYNEQFF. The CDR3 nucleotides read TGTGCCAGCAGCTTAGTGGGACTAATTTCCTACAATGAGCAGTTCTTC.

V gene TRBV30 combines with J gene TRBJ2-1; the D is unclear. CDR3 length equals 13 residues. Trimming cost V 4 bases and J 5 bases, with 12 bases left between them. Looked up from germline, CDR1 is GTSNPN and CDR2 is SVGIG (reference sequence). The CDR3 region has the DNA TGTGCCTGGAAAGGTCTGGGCCACAATGAGCAGTTCTTC. Translation gives CAWKGLGHNEQFF.

The rearrangement joins TRBV7-3 to TRBJ2-5; possibly TRBD1 or TRBD2 for D (6 bases each). Germline CDR1 is SGHTA and CDR2 is FQGTGA. Between the trimmed V and J ends, which lost 5 bases and 4 bases, there was a span of 14 bases. The CDR3 sequence is 14 residues long. The CDR3 coding sequence is TGTGCCAGCAGCCCCACTACGGGGGCAGAGACCCAGTACTTC. Translating it yields CASSPTTGAETQYF.

The gene calls are TRBV6-1 and TRBJ2-3, with unresolved D. The germline CDR1 and CDR2 sequences are MNHNS and SASEGT. The CDR3 loop spans 14 amino acids. The ends were cut back, 4 bases at V and 4 bases at J, with 12 bases in the middle. For the CDR3, the DNA is TGTGCCAGCAGTGCGCAGGATGGGGCAGATACGCAGTATTTT. Its protein product is CASSAQDGADTQYF.

This chain's CDR3 is CASSNRGSSYEQYF. CDR3 DNA: TGTGCCAGCAGCAATCGGGGGAGCTCCTACGAGCAGTACTTC. The chain employs TRBV21-1 and TRBJ2-7; TRBD2, the D gene given by the table, was not confirmed from the DNA. TRBV21-1 is a pseudogene. This CDR3 comprises 14 residues.

This clone was seen a handful of times. The chain carries TRBV27 and TRBJ2-2, with 14 bases lining up with TRBD2. Germline CDR1 MNHEY, CDR2 SMNVEV (reference sequence). CDR3 length: 15 amino acids. The ends lost 9 bases at V and 8 bases at J; junction bases unmatched: 8. This CDR3 is CASRPGLAGVGELFF. CDR3 sequence (DNA): TGTGCCAGTCGACCGGGACTAGCGGGAGTAGGGGAGCTGTTTTTT.

The chain is built from TRBV7-6 and TRBJ2-2; 8 nucleotides align to TRBD1. Germline V lookup: CDR1 SGHVS, CDR2 FNYEAQ. V lost 5 bases and J lost 6; bases outside the gene matches: 11. CDR3 length: 16 residues. The CDR3: CASSVTGTGVPGELFF. In nucleotides, the CDR3 is TGTGCCAGCAGCGTTACAGGGACAGGCGTTCCCGGGGAGCTGTTTTTT.

This clone has only a few counts. The chain has TRBV7-2 and TRBJ1-3; TRBD1 matches at 7 bases. V lost 8 bases to trimming and J lost 2 bases; unmatched junction nucleotides: 0. The CDR3 has 12 residues. From germline, CDR1 is SGHTA and CDR2 FQGNSA. CDR3 sequence reads: CASGTAGNTIYF. The CDR3 DNA reads TGTGCCAGCGGGACAGCTGGAAACACCATATATTTT.

This clone was seen a few times. The V and J genes are TRBV7-9 and TRBJ2-7, with D maybe TRBD1 (6 bases). The CDR3 sequence is 12 residues long. CDR1 is SEHNR and CDR2 is FQNEAQ in the germline V gene (reference sequence). V gave up 5 bases and J gave up 3 bases, with 8 bases separating them. CDR3 DNA: TGTGCCAGCAGCCAACAGGGCTACGAGCAGTACTTC. The encoded protein is CASSQQGYEQYF.

The chain joins TRBV30 to TRBJ1-2, with 9 nucleotides matching TRBD1. J lost 8 bases, V lost 3 bases, and 7 bases had no gene match. The CDR3 contains 13 residues. Germline V CDR1 and CDR2: GTSNPN, SVGIG (reference sequence). The chain's CDR3 is CAWRVQGAGGYTF. The CDR3 DNA sequence: TGTGCCTGGAGGGTACAGGGGGCAGGAGGCTACACCTTC.

J is TRBJ1-3 and V is TRBV2; D perhaps matches TRBD1 (5 bases). Germline values: CDR1 SNHLY, CDR2 FYNNEI. V was pared by 3 bases and J by 0 bases, with 12 bases between. The CDR3 runs to 16 residues. The CDR3 reads CASSEMGGPSGNTIYF. For the CDR3, the DNA is TGTGCCAGCAGTGAGATGGGGGGACCCTCTGGAAACACCATATATTTT.

The gene calls are TRBV29-1 and TRBJ2-7; TRBD1 is a possible D gene (6 bases). The CDR3 is 12 residues long. The V end lost 6 bases, the J end lost 3 bases, and 12 bases lay between the germline ends. Looked up from germline, CDR1 is SQVTM and CDR2 is ANQGSEA. The CDR3 loop reads CSVIDRFYEQYF. CDR3 DNA: TGCAGCGTCATAGACAGGTTCTACGAGCAGTACTTC.